This is a list of T cell receptor beta chains from one sample in a study of shared clonotypes between healthy human individuals. The table came from immunoSEQ multiplex PCR; TCRdb's copy has only in-frame clones and leaves some out. The sample has some 1.5 million clones; around 97% are singletons. Sequencing input: naive CD4+ T cells sorted from blood. Source of these receptors: a man aged 25-45 years in good health. Both conserved end residues are part of each CDR3. The D gene is left open where the match is weak. A clone size is listed for some rows: how often the clone was seen (once, few, many), or a class if it is expanded.

V gene: TRBV6-4
D gene: TRBD2
J gene: TRBJ2-3
clone size: NA
CDR3 protein: CASSDLESEREGRIDTQYF
CDR3 DNA: TGTGCCAGCAGTGACCTCGAGTCAGAGCGGGAGGGCCGGATAGATACGCAGTATTTT

V gene: TRBV5-4
D gene: TRBD2
J gene: TRBJ2-1
clone size: NA
CDR3 protein: CASSPETSGRYNEQFF
CDR3 DNA: TGTGCCAGCAGCCCGGAGACTAGCGGGAGGTACAATGAGCAGTTCTTC

V gene: TRBV19
D gene: NA
J gene: TRBJ2-7
clone size: NA
CDR3 protein: CASSMTTTYEQYF
CDR3 DNA: TGTGCCAGTAGTATGACTACTACTTACGAGCAGTACTTC

V gene: TRBV5-4
D gene: NA
J gene: TRBJ2-5
clone size: NA
CDR3 protein: CASSLDSTQETQYF
CDR3 DNA: TGTGCCAGCAGCTTGGATAGTACCCAAGAGACCCAGTACTTC

V gene: TRBV14
D gene: NA
J gene: TRBJ2-5
clone size: once
CDR3 protein: CASSQVGSGETQYF
CDR3 DNA: TGTGCCAGCAGCCAAGTGGGATCTGGAGAGACCCAGTACTTC

V gene: TRBV29-1
D gene: TRBD1
J gene: TRBJ1-2
clone size: NA
CDR3 protein: CSTWTGGGYTF
CDR3 DNA: TGCAGCACTTGGACAGGTGGAGGCTACACCTTC

V gene: TRBV6-1
D gene: TRBD1
J gene: TRBJ1-5
clone size: NA
CDR3 protein: CASIVLQGAQQPQHF
CDR3 DNA: TGTGCCAGCATCGTATTACAGGGGGCTCAGCAGCCCCAGCATTTT

V gene: TRBV2
D gene: NA
J gene: TRBJ1-4
clone size: once
CDR3 protein: CASNGRDTASNEKLFF
CDR3 DNA: TGTGCCAGCAACGGGAGGGATACAGCCTCTAATGAAAAACTGTTTTTT

V gene: TRBV7-8
D gene: TRBD1
J gene: TRBJ2-7
clone size: NA
CDR3 protein: CASSLFRGQSDEQYF
CDR3 DNA: TGTGCCAGCAGCTTATTCAGGGGGCAGTCGGACGAGCAGTACTTC

V gene: TRBV21-1
D gene: NA
J gene: TRBJ2-2
clone size: NA
CDR3 protein: CASSKGSRDSNTGELFF
CDR3 DNA: TGTGCCAGCAGCAAAGGGAGTAGGGACAGTAACACCGGGGAGCTGTTTTTT

V gene: TRBV29-1
D gene: NA
J gene: TRBJ2-7
clone size: NA
CDR3 protein: CSVEPLAGSTKQYF
CDR3 DNA: TGCAGCGTTGAACCCCTGGCAGGGTCTACGAAGCAGTACTTC

V gene: TRBV10-3
D gene: NA
J gene: TRBJ1-5
clone size: NA
CDR3 protein: CAISGGGKDQPQHF
CDR3 DNA: TGTGCCATCAGTGGAGGGGGGAAGGACCAGCCCCAGCATTTT

V gene: TRBV30
D gene: TRBD2
J gene: TRBJ2-7
clone size: NA
CDR3 protein: CAWSGGGYEQYF
CDR3 DNA: TGTGCCTGGAGTGGGGGGGGATACGAGCAGTACTTC

V gene: TRBV28
D gene: TRBD1
J gene: TRBJ1-2
clone size: NA
CDR3 protein: CASRGQSHFYGYTF
CDR3 DNA: TGTGCCAGCAGGGGACAGAGCCACTTCTATGGCTACACCTTC

V gene: TRBV19
D gene: TRBD1
J gene: TRBJ1-4
clone size: NA
CDR3 protein: CASSPWTGPNEKLFF
CDR3 DNA: TGTGCCAGTAGTCCGTGGACAGGACCCAATGAAAAACTGTTTTTT

V gene: TRBV6-1
D gene: TRBD2
J gene: TRBJ2-1
clone size: NA
CDR3 protein: CASSEALPGGFYNEQFF
CDR3 DNA: TGTGCCAGCAGTGAAGCGCTTCCGGGAGGGTTCTACAATGAGCAGTTCTTC

V gene: TRBV15
D gene: NA
J gene: TRBJ2-1
clone size: NA
CDR3 protein: CATSSNPGSTYNEQFF
CDR3 DNA: TGTGCCACCAGCAGTAATCCAGGGTCTACCTACAATGAGCAGTTCTTC

V gene: TRBV6-5
D gene: NA
J gene: TRBJ1-3
clone size: NA
CDR3 protein: CASTSSGNTIYF
CDR3 DNA: TGTGCCAGCACTAGCTCTGGAAACACCATATATTTT

V gene: TRBV28
D gene: TRBD1
J gene: TRBJ1-4
clone size: NA
CDR3 protein: CASSVTGTGVEKLFF
CDR3 DNA: TGTGCCAGCAGTGTTACGGGGACAGGGGTTGAAAAACTGTTTTTT

V gene: TRBV5-6
D gene: NA
J gene: TRBJ1-5
clone size: NA
CDR3 protein: CASSWRGDQPQHF
CDR3 DNA: TGTGCCAGCAGCTGGAGGGGTGATCAGCCCCAGCATTTT

V gene: TRBV7-7
D gene: TRBD1
J gene: TRBJ2-7
clone size: NA
CDR3 protein: CASSLLYPRPIRDRAYEQYF
CDR3 DNA: TGTGCCAGCAGCTTGCTATACCCTCGCCCCATCCGGGACAGGGCCTACGAGCAGTACTTC

V gene: TRBV4-3
D gene: NA
J gene: TRBJ1-5
clone size: NA
CDR3 protein: CASSQGTLPRGWDDNQPQHF
CDR3 DNA: TGCGCCAGCAGCCAAGGCACCTTGCCCCGGGGGTGGGACGACAATCAGCCCCAGCATTTT

V gene: TRBV25-1
D gene: NA
J gene: TRBJ2-7
clone size: NA
CDR3 protein: CASSVVGYEQYF
CDR3 DNA: TGTGCCAGCAGTGTAGTCGGTTACGAGCAGTACTTC

V gene: TRBV2
D gene: TRBD2
J gene: TRBJ2-1
clone size: NA
CDR3 protein: CASSRLAGGPGAYNEQFF
CDR3 DNA: TGTGCCAGCAGCAGACTAGCGGGAGGGCCGGGAGCCTACAATGAGCAGTTCTTC

V gene: TRBV15
D gene: NA
J gene: TRBJ2-1
clone size: NA
CDR3 protein: CATSRDRPSEGYLSSYNEQFF
CDR3 DNA: TGTGCCACCAGCAGAGACCGGCCTAGCGAAGGGTATTTGAGCTCCTACAATGAGCAGTTCTTC

V gene: TRBV6-1
D gene: NA
J gene: TRBJ1-2
clone size: NA
CDR3 protein: CASSERGGRYGYTF
CDR3 DNA: TGTGCCAGCAGTGAGCGCGGGGGACGGTATGGCTACACCTTC

V gene: TRBV10-3
D gene: NA
J gene: TRBJ2-7
clone size: NA
CDR3 protein: CAIRGEGGHEQYF
CDR3 DNA: TGTGCCATCAGGGGGGAGGGGGGCCACGAGCAGTACTTC

V gene: TRBV7-2
D gene: TRBD1
J gene: TRBJ1-2
clone size: NA
CDR3 protein: CASSERQGARGYTF
CDR3 DNA: TGTGCCAGCAGCGAGAGACAGGGGGCCCGTGGCTACACCTTC

V gene: TRBV9
D gene: NA
J gene: TRBJ2-7
clone size: NA
CDR3 protein: CASSVVWASEEQYF
CDR3 DNA: TGTGCCAGCAGCGTAGTCTGGGCGTCTGAAGAGCAGTACTTC

V gene: TRBV11-2
D gene: NA
J gene: TRBJ2-2
clone size: NA
CDR3 protein: CASSLAFPGHTGELFF
CDR3 DNA: TGTGCCAGCAGCCTGGCCTTCCCCGGGCACACCGGGGAGCTGTTTTTT

V gene: TRBV28
D gene: NA
J gene: TRBJ1-3
clone size: NA
CDR3 protein: CASSFLEARHGNTIYF
CDR3 DNA: TGTGCCAGCAGTTTCCTCGAGGCGCGCCACGGAAACACCATATATTTT

V gene: TRBV19
D gene: NA
J gene: TRBJ2-7
clone size: NA
CDR3 protein: CASSATGTFYEQYF
CDR3 DNA: TGTGCCAGTAGTGCCACCGGGACGTTCTACGAGCAGTACTTC

V gene: TRBV19
D gene: NA
J gene: TRBJ1-4
clone size: once
CDR3 protein: CASRPRGLTNEKLFF
CDR3 DNA: TGTGCCAGTAGGCCTAGAGGTTTAACTAATGAAAAACTGTTTTTT

V gene: TRBV7-2
D gene: TRBD1
J gene: TRBJ2-7
clone size: NA
CDR3 protein: CASSSRQGAWGEQYF
CDR3 DNA: TGTGCCAGCAGCTCCCGACAGGGGGCTTGGGGGGAGCAGTACTTC

V gene: TRBV5-1
D gene: NA
J gene: TRBJ2-7
clone size: NA
CDR3 protein: CASSLGEDYEQYF
CDR3 DNA: TGCGCCAGCAGCTTGGGGGAGGACTACGAGCAGTACTTC

V gene: TRBV5-1
D gene: TRBD2
J gene: TRBJ2-1
clone size: NA
CDR3 protein: CASSTAVAGDRYNEQFF
CDR3 DNA: TGCGCCAGCAGCACAGCCGTAGCGGGAGATCGGTACAATGAGCAGTTCTTC

V gene: TRBV11-3
D gene: NA
J gene: TRBJ2-1
clone size: NA
CDR3 protein: CASSPWISIPSYNEQFF
CDR3 DNA: TGTGCCAGCAGCCCCTGGATCTCCATACCCTCCTACAATGAGCAGTTCTTC

V gene: TRBV30
D gene: NA
J gene: TRBJ2-3
clone size: NA
CDR3 protein: CAWSSRRGTDTQYF
CDR3 DNA: TGTGCCTGGAGTTCGAGAAGGGGCACAGATACGCAGTATTTT

V gene: TRBV10-3
D gene: TRBD1
J gene: TRBJ1-1
clone size: NA
CDR3 protein: CAISNTGDEAFF
CDR3 DNA: TGTGCCATCAGCAATACAGGGGATGAAGCTTTCTTT

V gene: TRBV11-2
D gene: TRBD1
J gene: TRBJ1-5
clone size: NA
CDR3 protein: CASSQGQFNQPQHF
CDR3 DNA: TGTGCCAGCAGCCAGGGACAGTTCAATCAGCCCCAGCATTTT

V gene: TRBV10-2
D gene: NA
J gene: TRBJ2-7
clone size: NA
CDR3 protein: CATTTGSYEQYF
CDR3 DNA: TGCGCCACTACGACAGGATCTTACGAGCAGTACTTC

V gene: TRBV9
D gene: NA
J gene: TRBJ2-5
clone size: NA
CDR3 protein: CASSVEVGRQETQYF
CDR3 DNA: TGTGCCAGCAGCGTAGAGGTAGGGCGACAAGAGACCCAGTACTTC

V gene: TRBV10-3
D gene: NA
J gene: TRBJ1-5
clone size: NA
CDR3 protein: CAISESAQPQHF
CDR3 DNA: TGTGCCATCAGTGAGTCGGCTCAGCCCCAGCATTTT

V gene: TRBV7-8
D gene: NA
J gene: TRBJ1-3
clone size: NA
CDR3 protein: CASSPRNTIYF
CDR3 DNA: TGTGCCAGCAGCCCTAGGAACACCATATATTTT

V gene: TRBV9
D gene: NA
J gene: TRBJ2-7
clone size: NA
CDR3 protein: CASSRGGTSFYEQYF
CDR3 DNA: TGTGCCAGCAGCCGAGGGGGGACATCTTTCTACGAGCAGTACTTC

V gene: TRBV7-2
D gene: TRBD1
J gene: TRBJ2-7
clone size: NA
CDR3 protein: CASSPANRGHNAQQYF
CDR3 DNA: TGTGCCAGCAGCCCGGCAAACAGGGGCCACAACGCCCAGCAGTACTTC

V gene: TRBV14
D gene: TRBD2
J gene: TRBJ2-3
clone size: NA
CDR3 protein: CASSRGYGTSGSSTDTQYF
CDR3 DNA: TGTGCCAGCAGCCGCGGGTACGGGACTAGCGGGAGCAGCACAGATACGCAGTATTTT

V gene: TRBV2
D gene: TRBD1
J gene: TRBJ1-4
clone size: NA
CDR3 protein: CASSPDRGPFESTNEKLFF
CDR3 DNA: TGTGCCAGCAGTCCAGACAGGGGACCTTTTGAGTCCACTAATGAAAAACTGTTTTTT

V gene: TRBV5-4
D gene: TRBD1
J gene: TRBJ1-2
clone size: NA
CDR3 protein: CASSPRDRYGYTF
CDR3 DNA: TGTGCCAGCAGCCCTCGGGACAGATATGGCTACACCTTC

V gene: TRBV11-3
D gene: TRBD1
J gene: TRBJ2-7
clone size: NA
CDR3 protein: CASSSRDSPYEQYF
CDR3 DNA: TGTGCCAGCAGCTCGAGGGACAGCCCCTACGAGCAGTACTTC

V gene: TRBV4-1
D gene: NA
J gene: TRBJ1-5
clone size: NA
CDR3 protein: CASSTQWTAYSNQPQHF
CDR3 DNA: TGCGCCAGCAGCACCCAGTGGACAGCCTATAGCAATCAGCCCCAGCATTTT

V gene: TRBV4-2
D gene: TRBD2
J gene: TRBJ2-7
clone size: NA
CDR3 protein: CASSQPGEPSSGAYEQYF
CDR3 DNA: TGTGCCAGCAGCCAACCCGGTGAACCGTCTAGCGGGGCCTACGAGCAGTACTTC

V gene: TRBV4-1
D gene: NA
J gene: TRBJ2-7
clone size: NA
CDR3 protein: CASSQVGAGTHEQYF
CDR3 DNA: TGCGCCAGCAGCCAAGTGGGGGCAGGGACCCACGAGCAGTACTTC